This T cell receptor (beta chain) was retrieved from a study of T cells expressing NK-cell markers. Study-wide context: CD3+CD56+NKG2C+, CD3+CD56+NKG2C- and CD3+CD56-NKG2C+ T cells, once sorted, supplied the TCR beta repertoires. The study sequenced eight donors, seven HCMV-seropositive and one seronegative.

CDR3 length equals 14 residues. Per germline, CDR1 SGHDN and CDR2 FVKESK. TCRdb processed the 5' RACE reads again and assigns one entry to each CDR3 protein, with no DNA. This sample's clone table lists roughly 300,000 distinct CDR3 sequences. The genes are TRBV14 and TRBJ2-3. The sequence was collected from a woman aged 18-70 years in good health. The sequenced sample was blood T cells: a sorted CD56 or NKG2C T cell subset, CD4+ or CD8+ T cells, or bulk PBMC T cells (not recorded which). CDR3: CASSQIRGTDTQYF.